The source of this T cell receptor (beta chain) is a study of blood T cell repertoires in COVID-19. Using immunoSEQ multiplex PCR, the repertoire was profiled, and TCRdb retains in-frame clones only, with some absent. The sample yields about 180,000 clones, around 85% seen once. This clone was observed a few times. Germline V gene sequence: CDR1 KGHSH, CDR2 LQKENI. V lost 4 bases, J lost 5 bases, and 8 bases stayed unmatched. CDR3 length: 16 amino acids. The V gene is TRBV18, the J gene TRBJ2-3; 11 bases map to TRBD2. The sequence came from a man between 65 and 85 years old with active or convalescent COVID-19. Sequenced material: peripheral blood. For the CDR3, the DNA is TGTGCCAGCTCACGACCTCCTGGACTAGCGGGAGATACGCAGTATTTT. Translation gives CASSRPPGLAGDTQYF. The variable domain in full, completed from reference TRBV18 and TRBJ2-3, reads NAGVMQNPRHLVRRRGQEARLRCSPMKGHSHVYWYRQLPEEGLKFMVYLQKENIIDESGMPKERFSAEFPKEGPSILRIQQVVRGDSAAYFCASSRPPGLAGDTQYFGPGTRLTVL.